Listed here is a single T cell receptor (beta chain). Its target is unknown. The libraries of TRB cDNA were prepared using 5' RACE with UMI labels. One entry per CDR3 protein, without DNA, is what TCRdb gives after re-calling the 5' RACE reads. This sample's table has some 9,600 distinct CDR3 sequences. The data were obtained in a study of CXCR3-negative and CXCR3-positive naive CD8 T cells. Study at large: Sequencing brought in approximately 140 million TRB reads altogether, and each library got about 1.5 +/- 0.3 million.

Study-level results: TRB CDR3s were more hydrophobic in CXCR3-positive than in CXCR3-negative naive cells. Diversity ran similarly high across both naive subsets but far lower in memory CD8+ cells.

A few hundred thousand cells per CD8+ T cell subset were flow-sorted in triplicate. The clonotype comes from a human donor in good health. Some clones in this sample may be carry-over from other donors' samples. Sequencing was carried out using naive CXCR3- CD8+ T cells from blood. Noted subset: CD45RO-CCR7+CD27+CD95- naive CD8+ T cells lacking CXCR3 (TNR3-).

CDR3 residues: CASSFGGLEAFF. V gene TRBV6-2 or TRBV6-3 combines with J gene TRBJ1-1. CDR3 length: 12 residues. Germline V lookup: CDR1 MNHEY, CDR2 SVGEGT.